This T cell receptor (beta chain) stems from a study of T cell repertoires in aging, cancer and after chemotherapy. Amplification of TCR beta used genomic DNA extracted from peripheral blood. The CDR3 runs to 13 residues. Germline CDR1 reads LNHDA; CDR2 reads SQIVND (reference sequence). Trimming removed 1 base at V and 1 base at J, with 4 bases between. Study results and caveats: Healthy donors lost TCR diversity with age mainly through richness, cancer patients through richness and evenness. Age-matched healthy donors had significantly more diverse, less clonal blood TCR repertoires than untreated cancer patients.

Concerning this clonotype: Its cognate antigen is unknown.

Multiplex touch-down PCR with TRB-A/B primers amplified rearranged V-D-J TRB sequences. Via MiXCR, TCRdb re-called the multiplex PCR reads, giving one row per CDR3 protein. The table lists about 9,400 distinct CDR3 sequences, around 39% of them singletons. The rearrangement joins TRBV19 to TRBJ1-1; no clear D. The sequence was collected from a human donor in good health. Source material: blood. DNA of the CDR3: TGTGCCAGTAGTATAGCAAAGAACACTGAAGCTTTCTTT. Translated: CASSIAKNTEAFF.